This T cell receptor (beta chain) is from a study of Graves' ophthalmopathy and Graves' hyperthyroidism. The study's findings and limits: A majority of expanded thyroid clonotypes exceeding 0.001 frequency were likewise present in blood.

A remark on this clonotype: The antigen is not known.

V was clipped by 9 bases and J by 0 bases; unmatched bases: 8. The length of the CDR3 is 14 residues. The germline V gene has CDR1 SGHRS and CDR2 YFSETQ. Hyperthyroidism patients were newly diagnosed, ill under 2 months, and aged 18 to 65 years. Diagnosis used clinical symptoms, serum thyroxine, TRAb, thyroid ultrasound and orbital computed tomography. PBMCs had their origin in fresh peripheral blood (roughly 11 ml). The study amplified TCR beta CDR3 regions using RNA transcripts. Second-round multiplex PCR followed a first-round RT-PCR using HTBI primers. TCRdb fed the multiplex PCR reads into MiXCR, producing one record per CDR3 protein. The sample records fewer than 650,000 distinct CDR3 sequences, 22% being singletons.

The chain recombines TRBV5-1 with TRBJ1-2, with TRBD1 matching over 7 bases. Sequencing was performed on peripheral blood. This receptor was obtained from a woman younger than 35 with stable Graves' hyperthyroidism. Some clones in this sample may be carry-over from other donors' samples. Here the CDR3 reads CATGGQTTNYGYTF. In DNA form, the CDR3 reads TGCGCCACCGGGGGACAGACCACTAACTATGGCTACACCTTC.